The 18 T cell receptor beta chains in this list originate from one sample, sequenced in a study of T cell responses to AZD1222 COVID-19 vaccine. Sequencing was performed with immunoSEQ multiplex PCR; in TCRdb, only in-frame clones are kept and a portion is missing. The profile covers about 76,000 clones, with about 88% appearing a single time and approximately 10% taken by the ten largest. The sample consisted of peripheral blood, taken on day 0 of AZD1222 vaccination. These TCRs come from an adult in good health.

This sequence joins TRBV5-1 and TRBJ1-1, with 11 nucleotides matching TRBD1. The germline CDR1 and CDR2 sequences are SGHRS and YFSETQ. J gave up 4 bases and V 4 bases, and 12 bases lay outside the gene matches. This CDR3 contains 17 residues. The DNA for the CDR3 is TGCGCCAGCAGCGGACAGGGGGCGCCTGGCAGGGGCACTGAAGCTTTCTTT. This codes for CASSGQGAPGRGTEAFF.

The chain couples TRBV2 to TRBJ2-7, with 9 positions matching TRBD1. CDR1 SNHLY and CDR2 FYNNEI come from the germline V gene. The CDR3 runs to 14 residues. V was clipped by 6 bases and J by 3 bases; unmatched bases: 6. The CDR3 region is CASRDRGGSYEQYF. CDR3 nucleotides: TGTGCCAGCAGGGACAGGGGCGGTAGCTACGAGCAGTACTTC.

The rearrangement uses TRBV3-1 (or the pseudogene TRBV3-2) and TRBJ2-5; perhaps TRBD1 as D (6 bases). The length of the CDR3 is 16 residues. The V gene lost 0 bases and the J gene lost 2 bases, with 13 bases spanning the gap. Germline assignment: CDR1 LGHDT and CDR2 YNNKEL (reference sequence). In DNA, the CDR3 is TGTGCCAGCAGCCAAGAGCTGGGGGCGAATCAAGAGACCCAGTACTTC. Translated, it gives CASSQELGANQETQYF.

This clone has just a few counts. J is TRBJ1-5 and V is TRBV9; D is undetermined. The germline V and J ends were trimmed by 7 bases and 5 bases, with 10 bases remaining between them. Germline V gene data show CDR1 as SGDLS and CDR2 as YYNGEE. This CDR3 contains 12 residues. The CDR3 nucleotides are TGTGCCAGCGGTCGGGGTGATCAGCCCCAGCATTTT. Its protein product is CASGRGDQPQHF.

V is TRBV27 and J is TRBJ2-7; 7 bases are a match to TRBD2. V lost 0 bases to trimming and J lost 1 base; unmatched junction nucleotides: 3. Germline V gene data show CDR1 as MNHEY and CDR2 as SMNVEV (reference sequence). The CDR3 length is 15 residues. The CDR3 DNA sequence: TGTGCCAGCAGTTTATCGGAGGGACTATCCTACGAGCAGTACTTC. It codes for CASSLSEGLSYEQYF.

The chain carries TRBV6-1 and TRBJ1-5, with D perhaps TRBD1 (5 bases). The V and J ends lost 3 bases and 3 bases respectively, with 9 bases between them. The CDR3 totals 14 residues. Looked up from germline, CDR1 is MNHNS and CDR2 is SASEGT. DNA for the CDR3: TGTGCCAGCAGTGAGTCAGGGCCCAATCAGCCCCAGCATTTT. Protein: CASSESGPNQPQHF.

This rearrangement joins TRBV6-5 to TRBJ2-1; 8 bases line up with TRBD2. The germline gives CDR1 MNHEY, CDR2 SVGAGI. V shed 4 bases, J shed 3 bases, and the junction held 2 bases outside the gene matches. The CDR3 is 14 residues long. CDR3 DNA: TGTGCCAGCAGTTCCGGGACTAGCTACAATGAGCAGTTCTTC. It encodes CASSSGTSYNEQFF.

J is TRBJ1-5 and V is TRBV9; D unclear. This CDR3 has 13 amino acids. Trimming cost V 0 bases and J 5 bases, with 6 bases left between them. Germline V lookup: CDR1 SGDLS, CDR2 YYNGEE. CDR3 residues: CASSVAWDQPQHF. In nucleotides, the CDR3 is TGTGCCAGCAGCGTAGCGTGGGATCAGCCCCAGCATTTT.

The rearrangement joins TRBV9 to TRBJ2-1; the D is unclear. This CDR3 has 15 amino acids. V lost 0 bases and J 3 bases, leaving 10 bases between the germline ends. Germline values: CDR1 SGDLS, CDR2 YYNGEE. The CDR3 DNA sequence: TGTGCCAGCAGCGTAGCTGGGGTCAACTACAATGAGCAGTTCTTC. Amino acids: CASSVAGVNYNEQFF.

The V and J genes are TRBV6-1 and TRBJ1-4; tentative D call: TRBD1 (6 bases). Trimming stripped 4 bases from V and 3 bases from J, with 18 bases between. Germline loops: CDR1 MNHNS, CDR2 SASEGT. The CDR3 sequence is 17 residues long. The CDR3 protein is CASSALPGAAANEKLFF. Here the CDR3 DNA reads TGTGCCAGCAGTGCGTTACCAGGGGCGGCGGCTAATGAAAAACTGTTTTTT.

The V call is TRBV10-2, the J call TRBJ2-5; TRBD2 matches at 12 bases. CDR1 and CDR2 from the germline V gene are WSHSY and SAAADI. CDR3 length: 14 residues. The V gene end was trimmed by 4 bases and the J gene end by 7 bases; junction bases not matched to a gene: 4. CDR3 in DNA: TGCGCCAGCAGTGTGACTAGCGGGAGCGGGACCCAGTACTTC. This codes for CASSVTSGSGTQYF.

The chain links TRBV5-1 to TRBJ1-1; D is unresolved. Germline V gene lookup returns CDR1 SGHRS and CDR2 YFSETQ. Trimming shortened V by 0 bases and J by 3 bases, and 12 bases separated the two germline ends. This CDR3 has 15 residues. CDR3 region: CASSLGEGWDTEAFF. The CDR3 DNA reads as TGCGCCAGCAGCTTGGGGGAAGGGTGGGACACTGAAGCTTTCTTT.

This CDR3 is CASSETGARYGYTF. The CDR3 nucleotides are TGTGCCAGCAGTGAAACAGGGGCTAGGTATGGCTACACCTTC. V gene TRBV6-1 combines with J gene TRBJ1-2, with 7 bases fitting TRBD1. CDR3 length: 14 amino acids. The trim removed 2 bases at V and 5 bases at J, leaving 5 bases unmatched. The germline gives CDR1 MNHNS, CDR2 SASEGT.

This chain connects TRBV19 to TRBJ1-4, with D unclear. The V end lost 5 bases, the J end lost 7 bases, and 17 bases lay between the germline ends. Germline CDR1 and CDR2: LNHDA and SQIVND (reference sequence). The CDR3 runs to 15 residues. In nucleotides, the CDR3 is TGTGCCAGTAGTCCCCCCGGGGTGGATGCTGAAAAACTGTTTTTT. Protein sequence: CASSPPGVDAEKLFF.

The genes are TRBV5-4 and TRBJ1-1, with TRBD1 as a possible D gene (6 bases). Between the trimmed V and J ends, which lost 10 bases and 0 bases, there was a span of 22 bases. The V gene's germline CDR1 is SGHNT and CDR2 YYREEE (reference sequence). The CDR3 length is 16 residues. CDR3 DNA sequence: TGTGCCTTCGGGGGCAGGGGCCGCTACATGAACACTGAAGCTTTCTTT. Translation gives CAFGGRGRYMNTEAFF.

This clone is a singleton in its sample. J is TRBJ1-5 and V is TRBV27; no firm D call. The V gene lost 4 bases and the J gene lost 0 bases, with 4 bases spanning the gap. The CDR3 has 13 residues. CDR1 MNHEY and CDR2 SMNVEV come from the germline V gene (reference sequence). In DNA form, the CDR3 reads TGTGCCAGCAGTTCGGATAGCAATCAGCCCCAGCATTTT. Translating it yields CASSSDSNQPQHF.

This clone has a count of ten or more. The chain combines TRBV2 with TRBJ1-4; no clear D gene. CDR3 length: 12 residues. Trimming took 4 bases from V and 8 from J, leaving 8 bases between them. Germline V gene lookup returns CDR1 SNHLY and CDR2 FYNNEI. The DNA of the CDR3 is TGTGCCAGCAGTGTGGAAGAGGAAAAACTGTTTTTT. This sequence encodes CASSVEEEKLFF.

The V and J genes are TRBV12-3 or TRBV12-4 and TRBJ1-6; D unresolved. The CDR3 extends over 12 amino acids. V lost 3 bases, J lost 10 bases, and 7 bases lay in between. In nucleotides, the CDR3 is TGTGCCAGCAGTTTGGACTACTCACCCCTCCACTTT. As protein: CASSLDYSPLHF.